These T cell receptor beta chains were read from a single sample in a study of cytomegalovirus exposure and HLA in healthy donors. Sequencing was performed with immunoSEQ multiplex PCR; in TCRdb, only in-frame clones are kept and a portion is missing. This sample has some 56,000 clones, with approximately 93% found just once. The sequenced sample consisted of PBMCs. The origin of the receptors is a woman aged 18-29 years in good health and CMV-seropositive. Both conserved end residues are part of each CDR3. Each record gives: D gene, J gene, V gene, CDR3 protein. The D gene is left open where the match is weak.

TRBD1	TRBJ2-7	TRBV11-2	CASSSLTGGYEQYF
TRBD1	TRBJ1-5	TRBV7-8	CASSSTGNSNQPQHF
TRBD1	TRBJ1-2	TRBV19	CASSIRQGDGYTF
TRBD2	TRBJ2-1	TRBV27	CASSLLAGGPGSYNEQFF
NA	TRBJ1-1	TRBV29-1	CSASYRATTEAFF
NA	TRBJ1-1	TRBV5-8	CASSGAILFPTEAFF
NA	TRBJ2-3	TRBV25-1	CASSTATDTQYF
TRBD1	TRBJ1-2	TRBV9	CASSIMDREGYTF
NA	TRBJ1-5	TRBV10-3	CAISDTAAAGNQPQHF
TRBD2	TRBJ2-2	TRBV9	CASSVGAGGYTGELFF
TRBD1	TRBJ1-3	TRBV7-2	CASSSDRVRGNTIYF
TRBD1	TRBJ1-5	TRBV27	CASSLGRGQPQHF
TRBD2	TRBJ2-1	TRBV19	CASSIEASGGYNEQFF
TRBD2	TRBJ2-5	TRBV7-8	CASSLSPGGGTQYF
NA	TRBJ1-2	TRBV19	CASTSDRTYGYTF
NA	TRBJ1-6	TRBV4-3	CASSPQTTGSPLHF
TRBD1	TRBJ1-6	TRBV5-1	CASRDRAKNSPLHF
NA	TRBJ1-2	TRBV6-5	CASSSGVSNYGYTF
NA	TRBJ1-1	TRBV7-8	CASSLLTAGVPTEAFF
NA	NA	TRBV15	CATSTGFSYEQYF
NA	TRBJ2-7	TRBV29-1	CSAAGGRGQIKSSYEQYF
NA	TRBJ2-7	TRBV2	CASSEYPGYEQYF
TRBD2	TRBJ2-5	TRBV19	CASNQRGLAETQYF
TRBD2	TRBJ2-5	TRBV5-4	CASSPIGGGGLGETQYF
TRBD1	TRBJ2-1	TRBV5-6	CASSRTDRGNYNEQFF
NA	TRBJ2-5	TRBV4-1	CASSQAGYLQETQYF
TRBD1	TRBJ2-1	TRBV7-3	CASSVSGTAYNEQFF
TRBD2	TRBJ2-7	TRBV28	CASSSLAGGIFRRYF
TRBD1	TRBJ1-5	TRBV6-5	CASRRGQGHQPQHF
NA	TRBJ1-2	TRBV6-1	CASSEVQGNYGYTF